Following are 24 T cell receptor beta chains from one sample sequenced in a study of monozygotic twins with inflammatory bowel disease. Each CDR3 protein gets one entry in TCRdb, which reprocessed the 5' RACE reads and gives no DNA. This sample contains approximately 400,000 distinct CDR3 sequences. Sequencing input: blood. The receptor set was obtained from a human donor with ulcerative colitis or Crohn's disease, or a healthy co-twin of an affected twin (not recorded which).

The chain couples TRBV5-1 to TRBJ2-3; TCRdb names TRBD1, which stays unverified in the absence of DNA. The CDR3 is 15 residues long. CDR1 and CDR2 (germline): SGHRS, YFSETQ. CDR3 amino acids: CASSFTGGGTDTQYF.

The genes are TRBV12-3 or TRBV12-4 and TRBJ2-7; TCRdb returns TRBD2, unconfirmable since there is no DNA. The CDR3 loop spans 15 amino acids. CDR3 amino acids: CASSFLTRTGPEQYF.

The rearrangement joins TRBV6-1 to TRBJ1-6. Germline assignment: CDR1 MNHNS and CDR2 SASEGT. The CDR3 covers 14 residues. CDR3: CASSPAGNNSPLHF.

The gene calls are TRBV30 and TRBJ2-7; the TCRdb call, TRBD2, lacks DNA for checking. CDR1 GTSNPN and CDR2 SVGIG come from the germline V gene (reference sequence). The CDR3 covers 13 residues. CDR3 in amino acids: CAWQTRLSYEQYF.

The chain uses TRBV12-3 or TRBV12-4 and TRBJ2-3; there is no DNA to check the TCRdb D call of TRBD2. This CDR3 has 13 amino acids. The CDR3: CASSRLGGDTQYF.

The chain joins TRBV27 to TRBJ2-1; there is no DNA to check the TCRdb D call of TRBD1. The CDR3 has 14 residues. CDR1 MNHEY and CDR2 SMNVEV come from the germline V gene (reference sequence). CDR3 loop: CASSLSGAYNEQFF.

The chain uses TRBV20-1 and TRBJ2-1. The CDR3 is 14 amino acids. Germline CDR1 and CDR2: DFQATT and SNEGSKA (reference sequence). CDR3 sequence reads: CSAARMSSYNEQFF.

This sequence joins TRBV7-9 and TRBJ1-2; TCRdb indicates TRBD1, and absent DNA this call remains unverified. The CDR3 runs 16 residues. The germline V gene encodes CDR1 SEHNR and CDR2 FQNEAQ (reference sequence). The chain's CDR3 is CASSRNTDRGRGGYTF.

CDR3 loop: CASRRDGPERMNTEAFF. This chain joins TRBV19 and TRBJ1-1. There are 17 residues in the CDR3. Germline CDR1 LNHDA, CDR2 SQIVND (reference sequence).

The chain joins TRBV5-1 to TRBJ1-1. This CDR3 comprises 16 residues. Germline V gene sequence: CDR1 SGHRS, CDR2 YFSETQ. The CDR3 region is CASSLDLTLMNTEAFF.

The V gene is TRBV6-2 or TRBV6-3, the J gene TRBJ2-7. This CDR3 has 13 residues. Looked up from germline, CDR1 is MNHEY and CDR2 is SVGEGT. The CDR3 sequence: CASSWQTTGEQYF.

The chain is built from TRBV7-2 and TRBJ1-5; TCRdb's assignment of TRBD1 cannot be checked, as there is no DNA. The CDR3 is 17 residues long. Per germline, CDR1 SGHTA and CDR2 FQGNSA. CDR3 sequence reads: CASSLAVVGRANQPQHF.

The chain employs TRBV20-1 and TRBJ2-5; TCRdb's D call, TRBD1, is unchecked because there is no DNA. CDR1 and CDR2 from the germline V gene are DFQATT and SNEGSKA (reference sequence). The CDR3 is 12 amino acids. The CDR3 reads CSASGQMETQYF.

V is TRBV7-2 and J is TRBJ1-5. This CDR3 comprises 15 residues. Germline CDR1 is SGHTA and CDR2 is FQGNSA. The CDR3 loop is CATSGAGRSNQPQHF.

This rearrangement joins TRBV11-2 to TRBJ2-1; TCRdb proposes TRBD2, but this gene call is untestable without DNA. CDR1 and CDR2 from the germline V gene are SGHAT and FQNNGV. CDR3 size: 16 residues. The CDR3 loop is CASSARTGLGPEGQFF.

The chain links TRBV29-1 to TRBJ1-5. The V gene's germline CDR1 is SQVTM and CDR2 ANQGSEA. The CDR3 has 14 residues. The CDR3 loop reads CSVDVGGGNQPQHF.

The J gene is TRBJ1-1, the V gene TRBV5-1. Germline V gene lookup returns CDR1 SGHRS and CDR2 YFSETQ. CDR3 size: 13 residues. The CDR3: CASSPEGITEAFF.

The CDR3 sequence is CATREGTGISYEQYF. The chain uses TRBV10-2 and TRBJ2-7; TCRdb picks TRBD1, but there is no DNA to check that call. The CDR3 is 15 residues long. The V gene's germline CDR1 is WSHSY and CDR2 SAAADI.

The chain joins TRBV5-1 to TRBJ1-5; TCRdb gives TRBD1 as the D gene, but with no DNA this cannot be confirmed. Germline V gene data show CDR1 as SGHRS and CDR2 as YFSETQ. This CDR3 has 15 amino acids. CDR3 region: CASSRTGGRNQPQHF.

The V call is TRBV12-3 or TRBV12-4, the J call TRBJ1-1. The CDR3 is made up of 14 amino acids. This CDR3 is CASTPGRVGSEAFF.

The rearrangement links TRBV2 to TRBJ1-1. Per the germline V gene, CDR1 is SNHLY and CDR2 is FYNNEI. The CDR3 loop spans 13 amino acids. This chain's CDR3 is CASSDILGTEAFF.

The V call is TRBV6-5, the J call TRBJ2-7; with no DNA, the TCRdb D assignment of TRBD1 cannot be verified. The CDR3 is 13 amino acids. Germline values: CDR1 MNHEY, CDR2 SVGAGI. The CDR3: CASSSRDSYEQYF.

The chain couples TRBV20-1 to TRBJ1-4; TCRdb proposes TRBD1, but this gene call is untestable without DNA. CDR1 is DFQATT, CDR2 SNEGSKA, per germline (reference sequence). CDR3 length equals 16 residues. The CDR3 protein is CSAAQGARKTNEKLFF.

This chain links TRBV29-1 with TRBJ2-2. CDR1 and CDR2 from the germline V gene are SQVTM and ANQGSEA. This CDR3 is 13 amino acids long. CDR3 sequence reads: CSVLAFNTGELFF.